Reported below is one TCR beta chain. Deletions cut 5 bases from V and 5 bases from J, with 19 bases between. Germline values: CDR1 SGHAT, CDR2 FQNNGV. CDR3 length: 17 residues. The assay was immunoSEQ multiplex PCR, and TCRdb's table has in-frame clones only and misses some. Of about 140,000 clones listed, around 90% are singletons. This sample is part of a study of blood T cell repertoires in COVID-19. Study summary: Spain, Italy and the United States supplied samples that represented acute and convalescent COVID-19.

The receptor was derived from a woman older than 75 with acute or convalescent COVID-19. The sequenced material came from peripheral blood. This sequence joins TRBV11-2 and TRBJ1-6; the D is unclear. In DNA, the CDR3 is TGTGCCAGCAGCCTACGGACTCTCCAGCGCGATAATTCACCCCTCCACTTT. Its protein is CASSLRTLQRDNSPLHF. The variable domain in full, completed from reference TRBV11-2 and TRBJ1-6, reads EAGVAQSPRYKIIEKRQSVAFWCNPISGHATLYWYQQILGQGPKLLIQFQNNGVVDDSQLPKDRFSAERLKGVDSTLKIQPAKLEDSAVYLCASSLRTLQRDNSPLHFGNGTRLTVT.